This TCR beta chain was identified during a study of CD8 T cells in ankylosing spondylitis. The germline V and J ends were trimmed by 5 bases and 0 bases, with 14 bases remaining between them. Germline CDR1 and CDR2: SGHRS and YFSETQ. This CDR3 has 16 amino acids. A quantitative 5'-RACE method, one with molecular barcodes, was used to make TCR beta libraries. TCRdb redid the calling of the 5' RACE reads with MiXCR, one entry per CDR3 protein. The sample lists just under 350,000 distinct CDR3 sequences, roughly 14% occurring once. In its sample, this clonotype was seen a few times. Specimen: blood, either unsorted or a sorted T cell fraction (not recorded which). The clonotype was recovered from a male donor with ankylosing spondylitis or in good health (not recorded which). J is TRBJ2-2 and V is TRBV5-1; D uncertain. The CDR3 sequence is CASRSSTATNTGELFF. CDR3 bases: TGCGCCAGCAGGTCCTCTACCGCTACGAACACCGGGGAGCTGTTTTTT.